This TCR beta chain came from a study of cytomegalovirus exposure and HLA in healthy donors. Use of 60 Vbeta and 13 Jbeta primers characterized the PCR. Sequencing was performed with immunoSEQ multiplex PCR; in TCRdb, only in-frame clones are kept and a portion is missing. Of approximately 280,000 clones detected, roughly 88% appear once; the ten largest clones hold roughly 4%. This clonotype was sampled from a man aged 40-49 years in good health and CMV-seropositive. The specimen sequenced was PBMCs.

In nucleotides, the CDR3 is TGTGCCAGCAGTTTTGAGGGGGGGGCCTATGGCTACACCTTC. Amino acids: CASSFEGGAYGYTF. The rearrangement links TRBV27 to TRBJ1-2, with a tentative D call TRBD1 (6 bases). The V end lost 3 bases, the J end lost 4 bases, and 12 bases lay between the germline ends. Germline lookup yields CDR1 MNHEY and CDR2 SMNVEV (reference sequence). The CDR3 spans 14 residues.